The 7 T cell receptor beta chains below were found in one sample sequenced in a study of spatial heterogeneity in lung cancer (dated by TCRdb to between 2018 and 2020). Libraries were made using 5' RACE. The instrument given in TCRdb is NextSeq 500. The public sequencing data were trimmed at Q25 with fastp and processed into clonotypes with MiXCR by TCRdb, which kept only in-frame beta chains. Each record represents a unique CDR3 protein, reported with the most common genes and DNA among its rows. In this sample the table shows about 2,500 distinct CDR3 sequences, about 4.2% of which occur a single time. The biggest ten clones account for approximately 28% of the sample. Sample time point, as interpreted from the label and publication: sample taken at primary tumor resection. Whole RNA extracted from tumor and nontumor lung tissue, or from cryopreserved PBMC samples, was used for TCR sequencing without cell sorting.

The sample here was normal lung tissue next to the tumor, taken at surgery. These receptors all stem from a female donor with early-stage non-small cell lung cancer.

This clonotype rates as medium-sized (0.01 to 0.1%). The gene calls are TRBV20-1 and TRBJ2-3, with TRBD2 matching 12 bases. The length of the CDR3 is 19 residues. V was pared by 1 base and J by 1 base, with 12 bases of the junction left unmatched. CDR1 DFQATT and CDR2 SNEGSKA come from the germline V gene (reference sequence). The CDR3 nucleotides read TGCAGTGCTAGAGTCTCTAGCGGGGGGGCCGGATTGGGCACAGATACGCAGTATTTT. It specifies CSARVSSGGAGLGTDTQYF.

This clonotype was observed at least ten times. This chain joins TRBV4-1 and TRBJ2-1, with TRBD2 as a possible D gene (5 bases). V was trimmed by 4 bases and J by 4 bases, leaving 14 bases between them. The CDR3 loop spans 15 amino acids. Germline CDR1 is MGHRA and CDR2 is YSYEKL. In nucleotides, the CDR3 is TGCGCCAGCAGCCTGGAGGACGAGGGTTACAATGAGCAGTTCTTC. It specifies CASSLEDEGYNEQFF.

By sample fraction, this clonotype is medium-sized. The chain recombines TRBV5-1 with TRBJ2-5; possibly TRBD1 or TRBD2 for D (5 bases each). Germline V gives CDR1 SGHRS, CDR2 YFSETQ. Between the trimmed V and J ends, which lost 0 bases and 5 bases, there was a span of 11 bases. The CDR3 is made up of 14 amino acids. The CDR3 region has the DNA TGCGCCAGCAGCTTGGCGGGGCGCACGGAGACCCAGTACTTC. Its protein is CASSLAGRTETQYF.

This clonotype was detected many times. The V gene is TRBV20-1, the J gene TRBJ2-3, with D possibly being TRBD1 or TRBD2 (6 bases each). Trimming stripped 0 bases from V and 0 bases from J, with 16 bases between. The CDR3 length is 17 residues. CDR1 and CDR2 (germline): DFQATT, SNEGSKA (reference sequence). CDR3 sequence: CSARDLGGRGSTDTQYF. CDR3 DNA: TGCAGTGCTAGAGATTTAGGGGGGCGGGGCAGCACAGATACGCAGTATTTT.

This clonotype is categorized as medium-sized. The gene calls are TRBV28 and TRBJ2-4; a weak D match, TRBD1 (5 bases). Germline-derived CDR1 and CDR2 are MDHEN and SYDVKM. V was trimmed by 4 bases and J by 4 bases, leaving 20 bases between them. The CDR3 runs to 17 residues. In nucleotides, the CDR3 is TGTGCCAGCAGTTCCCTCAGGGCTCCCGCTACAAAAAACATTCAGTACTTC. It translates to CASSSLRAPATKNIQYF.

This clonotype is deemed medium-sized (0.01 to 0.1%). The CDR3 nucleotides read TGTGCCAGCAGTTCCGCTGCGGGAGGGGGAAAGTCCTACGAGCAGTACTTC. Protein product: CASSSAAGGGKSYEQYF. The rearrangement uses TRBV28 and TRBJ2-7, with 9 bases lining up with TRBD2. Germline V lookup: CDR1 MDHEN, CDR2 SYDVKM. This CDR3 spans 17 amino acids. With V trimmed by 4 bases and J by 1 base, 11 bases remained unmatched.

This clonotype was picked up many times. This chain links TRBV5-5 with TRBJ1-5, with 9 bases identical to TRBD1. CDR1 and CDR2 from the germline V gene are SGHKS and YYEKEE (reference sequence). The CDR3 is made up of 14 amino acids. V dropped 4 bases and J dropped 6; count of bases not matched to a gene: 5. CDR3: CASSPGQGPQPQHF. CDR3 DNA sequence: TGTGCCAGCAGCCCCGGACAGGGGCCTCAGCCCCAGCATTTT.